The 3 T cell receptor beta chains below come from one sample, sequenced in a study of shared clonotypes between healthy human individuals. Profiled with immunoSEQ multiplex PCR; TCRdb holds only in-frame clones, not every one. The sample holds about 2.1 million clones; roughly 93% are singletons and the top ten take about 1.7%. The naive CD8 fraction comprised CD45RO-negative cells positively selected for CCR7 and excluded terminally differentiated effector memory CD45RA+ cells. Sequencing was done on a sample of naive CD8+ T cells from PBMCs. The receptors shown here come from a man between 18 and 29 years old in good health. Some clones in this sample may be carry-over from other donors' samples.

The CDR3 sequence is CASSQDRRGLSYEQYF. The CDR3 coding sequence is TGCGCCAGCAGCCAAGATAGGAGAGGGCTCTCCTACGAGCAGTACTTC. The chain joins TRBV4-3 to TRBJ2-7, with D possibly being TRBD2 (5 bases). The germline V and J ends were trimmed by 0 bases and 0 bases, with 12 bases remaining between them. Per germline, CDR1 LGHNA and CDR2 YSLEER. This CDR3 has 16 residues.

The V call is TRBV5-1, the J call TRBJ2-5, with 8 bases matching TRBD1. Unmatched junction bases numbered 6, after V lost 0 bases and J lost 5 bases. Germline lookup yields CDR1 SGHRS and CDR2 YFSETQ. The CDR3 is 15 residues long. The CDR3 DNA follows: TGCGCCAGCAGCTTGGAGGGCAGGGGGCTTGAGACCCAGTACTTC. Translation: CASSLEGRGLETQYF.

The V and J genes are TRBV7-9 and TRBJ2-3; 7 bases line up with TRBD2. After removal of 5 bases from V and 1 base from J, the junction contained 3 bases not matched to a gene. CDR3 length equals 14 residues. Germline loops: CDR1 SEHNR, CDR2 FQNEAQ (reference sequence). In nucleotides, the CDR3 is TGTGCCAGCAGCGGGAGGGCTGGCACAGATACGCAGTATTTT. Its translation: CASSGRAGTDTQYF.